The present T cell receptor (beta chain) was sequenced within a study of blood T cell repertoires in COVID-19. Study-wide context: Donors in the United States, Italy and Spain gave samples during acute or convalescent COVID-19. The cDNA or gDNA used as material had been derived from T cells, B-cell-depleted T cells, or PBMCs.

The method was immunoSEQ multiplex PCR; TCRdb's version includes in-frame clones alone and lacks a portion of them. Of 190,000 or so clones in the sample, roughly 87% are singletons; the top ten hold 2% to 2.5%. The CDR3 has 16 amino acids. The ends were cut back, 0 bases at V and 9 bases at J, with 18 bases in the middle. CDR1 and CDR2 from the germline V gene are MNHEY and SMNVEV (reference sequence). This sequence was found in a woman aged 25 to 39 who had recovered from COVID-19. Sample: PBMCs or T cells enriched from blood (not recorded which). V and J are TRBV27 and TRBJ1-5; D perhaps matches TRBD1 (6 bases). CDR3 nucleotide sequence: TGTGCCAGCAGTTTATCGTCTGGCAGGGGCAGAGGGCCCCAGCATTTT. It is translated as CASSLSSGRGRGPQHF.